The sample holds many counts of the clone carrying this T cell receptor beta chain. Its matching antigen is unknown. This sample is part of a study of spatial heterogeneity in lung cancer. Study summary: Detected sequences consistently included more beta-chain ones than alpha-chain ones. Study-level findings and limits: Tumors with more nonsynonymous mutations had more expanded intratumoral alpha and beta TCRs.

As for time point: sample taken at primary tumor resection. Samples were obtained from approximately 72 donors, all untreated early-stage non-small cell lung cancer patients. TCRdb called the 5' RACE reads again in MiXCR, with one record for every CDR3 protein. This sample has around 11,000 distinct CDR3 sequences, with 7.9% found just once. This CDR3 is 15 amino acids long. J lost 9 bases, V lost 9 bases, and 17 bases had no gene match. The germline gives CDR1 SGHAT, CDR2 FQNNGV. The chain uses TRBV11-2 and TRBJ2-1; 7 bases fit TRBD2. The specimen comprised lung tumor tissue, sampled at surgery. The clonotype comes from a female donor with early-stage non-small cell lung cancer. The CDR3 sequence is CASLQSEAWGGEQFF. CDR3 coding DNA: TGTGCCAGTCTTCAGTCTGAGGCATGGGGGGGTGAGCAGTTCTTC.